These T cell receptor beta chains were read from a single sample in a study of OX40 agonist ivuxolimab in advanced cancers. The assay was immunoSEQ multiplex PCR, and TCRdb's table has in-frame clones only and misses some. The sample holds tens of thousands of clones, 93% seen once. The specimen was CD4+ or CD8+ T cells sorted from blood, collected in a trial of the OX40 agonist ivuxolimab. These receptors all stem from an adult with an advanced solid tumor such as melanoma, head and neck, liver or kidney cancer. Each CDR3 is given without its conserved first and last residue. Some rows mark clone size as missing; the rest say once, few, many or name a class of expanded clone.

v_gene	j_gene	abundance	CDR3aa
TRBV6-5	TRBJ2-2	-	ASSFFPGELF
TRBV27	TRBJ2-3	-	ASSLGGPTDTQY
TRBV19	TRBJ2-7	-	ASRSNPGAYEQY
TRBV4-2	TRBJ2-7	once	ASSQDNEQY
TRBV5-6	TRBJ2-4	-	ASSLDSDRLAKNIQY
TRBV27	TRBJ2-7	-	ASSFGGSSYEQY
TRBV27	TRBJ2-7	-	ASRNPRVRPDEQY
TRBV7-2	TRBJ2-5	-	ASSLVAGGLAETQY
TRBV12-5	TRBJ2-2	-	ASAFGNLQGTGELF
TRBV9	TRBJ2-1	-	ASSVGWGGSSDEQF
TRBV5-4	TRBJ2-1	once	ASSYLASSYNEQF
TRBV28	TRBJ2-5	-	ASSLFRGSQETQY
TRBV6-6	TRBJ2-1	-	ASGWTSGSNEQF
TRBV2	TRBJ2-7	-	ASTVGTEQY
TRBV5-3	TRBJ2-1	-	AKGLAGITNEQF
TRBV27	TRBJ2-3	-	ASSLFPAGGPDTQY
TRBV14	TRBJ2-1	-	ASSHNFREQF
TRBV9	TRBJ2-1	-	ASSPSGLAGGNEQF
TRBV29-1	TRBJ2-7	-	SVWTSGKTYEQY
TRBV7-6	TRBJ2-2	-	ASSLADRGSGGELF
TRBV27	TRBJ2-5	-	ASSLSQGLLY
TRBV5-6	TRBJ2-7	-	ASSLEFGGRSSYEQY
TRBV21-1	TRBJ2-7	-	ASSKDEGNEQY
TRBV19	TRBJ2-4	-	ASSTASPRNIQY
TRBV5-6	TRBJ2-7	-	ASSLGTYEQY
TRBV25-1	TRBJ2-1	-	ASSEQTNNEQF
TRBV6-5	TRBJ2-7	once	ASSSGQGVLYEQY
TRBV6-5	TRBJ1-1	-	ASSPVGNTEAF
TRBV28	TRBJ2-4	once	ASSSWTSGYPPLIQY
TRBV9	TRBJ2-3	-	ASGAGGMDTRY
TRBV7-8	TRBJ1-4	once	ASSQGQGKNEKLF
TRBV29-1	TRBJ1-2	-	SVTGTESIYT
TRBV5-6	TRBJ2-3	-	ASSLGAGLKSTDTQY
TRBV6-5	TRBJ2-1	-	ASSYETPRNNEQF
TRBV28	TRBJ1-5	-	ASSFTGPQPQH
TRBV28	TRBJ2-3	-	ASSLEKAGGTDTQY
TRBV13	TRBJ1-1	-	ASSSPTLNTEAF
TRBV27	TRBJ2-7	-	ASRTLGTSGSYEQY
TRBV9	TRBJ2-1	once	ASSSQSGRAGFQAYNEQF
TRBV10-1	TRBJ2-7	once	ASSAGTGYEQY
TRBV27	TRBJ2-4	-	ASSPTGTLKNIQY
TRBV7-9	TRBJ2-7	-	ASSLGLREQY
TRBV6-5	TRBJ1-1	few	ASSSTRVAF
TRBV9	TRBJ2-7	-	ASSVAVRSYEQY
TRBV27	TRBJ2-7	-	ASSPGQDYEQY
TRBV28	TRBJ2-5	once	ASRGGRQETQY
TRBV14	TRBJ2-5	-	ASSQVQGGETQY
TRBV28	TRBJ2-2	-	ASSPPWDERVDPQAGELF
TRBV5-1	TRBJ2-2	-	ASSFDGATGELF
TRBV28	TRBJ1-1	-	ASSFRGSRTEAF
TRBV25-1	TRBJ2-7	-	ASSVGPTTYEQY